Listed below are T cell receptor beta chains from one sample, sequenced in a study of blood T cell repertoires in COVID-19. Repertoires were generated with immunoSEQ multiplex PCR, while TCRdb's copy carries only in-frame clones and drops some. The table records fewer than 400,000 clones, about 87% of them present only once. Sequencing was done on a sample of PBMCs or T cells enriched from blood (not recorded which). The source of these receptors is a woman aged 45-65 years who had recovered from COVID-19. Both conserved end residues are part of each CDR3. Each record gives: clone size, D gene, V gene, J gene, CDR3 protein, CDR3 DNA. A D gene is named only where the DNA matches it firmly. Not every row has a clone size; where given, it reads once, few, many or a size class.

>.|.|TRBV7-2|TRBJ2-2
CASSTGLTTGELFF
TGTGCCAGCAGCACGGGACTGACTACAGGGGAGCTGTTTTTT
>.|TRBD2|TRBV5-1|TRBJ2-1
CASSLEGRGGGTHNEQFF
TGCGCCAGCAGCTTGGAGGGCCGCGGCGGGGGGACTCATAATGAGCAGTTCTTC
>.|TRBD2|TRBV7-9|TRBJ2-1
CASYVLAGESSYNEQFF
TGTGCCAGTTACGTTCTAGCGGGGGAAAGCTCCTACAATGAGCAGTTCTTC
>.|TRBD1|TRBV2|TRBJ2-3
CASLVGQHTDTQYF
TGTGCCAGCCTCGTGGGACAGCACACAGATACGCAGTATTTT
>.|.|TRBV30|TRBJ1-5
CAWSRRNNQPQHF
TGTGCCTGGTCCCGGCGGAACAATCAGCCCCAGCATTTT
>.|.|TRBV19|TRBJ1-1
CASSEGVTEAFF
TGTGCCAGTAGTGAAGGGGTCACTGAAGCTTTCTTT
>once|TRBD2|TRBV2|TRBJ2-4
CASRGLAGVKNIQYF
TGTGCCAGCAGGGGACTAGCGGGGGTGAAAAACATTCAGTACTTC
>.|.|TRBV2|TRBJ2-7
CASRPLGSTGQYF
TGTGCCAGCAGGCCCCTCGGTAGCACTGGGCAGTACTTC
>.|TRBD1|TRBV2|TRBJ1-2
CASSWMKTGRQGGNYGYTF
TGTGCCAGCAGTTGGATGAAGACAGGGAGACAGGGCGGGAACTATGGCTACACCTTC
>.|TRBD2|TRBV20-1|TRBJ2-1
CSASPMRLADYNEQFF
TGCAGTGCTAGTCCAATGAGGCTAGCGGATTACAATGAGCAGTTCTTC
>.|TRBD1|TRBV18|TRBJ1-4
CASSPDRGNEKLFF
TGTGCCAGCTCACCTGACAGGGGAAATGAAAAACTGTTTTTT
>.|.|TRBV5-6|TRBJ1-4
CASSLGSGQLGKLFF
TGTGCCAGCAGCTTGGGATCTGGACAACTCGGAAAACTGTTTTTT
>.|.|TRBV19|TRBJ2-5
CASSIRSGTLQETQYF
TGTGCCAGTAGTATAAGGAGTGGGACTTTACAAGAGACCCAGTACTTC
>once|TRBD1|TRBV28|TRBJ1-4
CASSFLAGTGGKKLFF
TGTGCCAGCAGTTTCTTAGCCGGGACAGGGGGAAAAAAACTGTTTTTT
>.|TRBD2|TRBV3-1/TRBV3-2|TRBJ2-5
CASSQLASGGETQYF
TGTGCCAGCAGCCAATTGGCTAGCGGGGGAGAGACCCAGTACTTC
>.|TRBD2|TRBV18|TRBJ2-1
CASSPPEWGGANEQFF
TGTGCCAGCTCACCACCCGAATGGGGGGGTGCAAATGAGCAGTTCTTC
>.|TRBD2|TRBV7-8|TRBJ2-1
CASSSFHGGAIVEQFF
TGTGCCAGCAGTTCCTTCCACGGGGGGGCTATCGTTGAGCAGTTCTTC
>.|.|TRBV10-3|TRBJ1-2
CAISESEIGRANYGYTF
TGTGCCATCAGTGAGTCGGAAATTGGGAGGGCTAACTATGGCTACACCTTC
>few|.|TRBV14|TRBJ1-4
CASSPPRRISEKLFF
TGTGCCAGCAGCCCCCCCAGGAGGATAAGCGAAAAACTGTTTTTT
>once|.|TRBV7-2|TRBJ1-2
CASIKDSSNYGYTF
TGTGCCAGCATTAAAGACTCGTCTAACTATGGCTACACCTTC
>.|.|TRBV4-1|TRBJ2-1
CASSLQTSFGVRNNEQFF
TGCGCCAGCAGCCTGCAAACTTCCTTCGGGGTAAGAAACAATGAGCAGTTCTTC
>.|.|TRBV6-5|TRBJ1-5
CASTELGGQPQHF
TGTGCCAGCACCGAACTGGGGGGACAGCCCCAGCATTTT
>.|TRBD1|TRBV4-3|TRBJ1-2
CASSAGDSIYGYTF
TGCGCCAGCAGCGCAGGGGACAGTATCTATGGCTACACCTTC
>.|TRBD1|TRBV18|TRBJ1-2
CASSPPTRDSSGYTF
TGTGCCAGCTCACCACCGACAAGGGACAGCTCTGGCTACACCTTC
>.|.|TRBV3-1/TRBV3-2|TRBJ1-2
CASSPGGPYGYTF
TGTGCCAGCAGTCCAGGTGGGCCTTATGGCTACACCTTC
>.|.|TRBV27|TRBJ2-7
CASSSTTRGYEQYF
TGTGCCAGCAGTTCGACCACCAGAGGCTACGAGCAGTACTTC
>.|TRBD1|TRBV5-1|TRBJ2-3
CASSRYSGTGITDTQYF
TGCGCCAGCAGCCGATATTCCGGGACAGGGATAACAGATACGCAGTATTTT
>.|.|TRBV11-2|TRBJ2-7
CASSLGTLLYEQYF
TGTGCCAGCAGCCTTGGGACACTCCTCTACGAGCAGTACTTC
>.|.|TRBV7-2|TRBJ1-2
CASSLATGSVSIYGYTF
TGTGCCAGCAGCTTAGCCACAGGGTCGGTCTCTATCTATGGCTACACCTTC